The 30 T cell receptor beta chains listed next were all sequenced from one sample in a study of cytomegalovirus exposure and HLA in healthy donors. 13 Jbeta primers and 60 Vbeta primers were used for the PCR. The assay was immunoSEQ multiplex PCR, and TCRdb's table has in-frame clones only and misses some. In the table there are 110,000 or so clones, around 77% of which are singletons. Sequenced material: PBMCs. The receptors here all came from a woman aged 40 to 50 in good health and CMV-seropositive.

The CDR3 DNA is TGTGCCAGCAGTTTAATTGCGGGGGTCGAGCAGTACTTC. Translating it yields CASSLIAGVEQYF. The gene calls are TRBV28 and TRBJ2-7; 7 nucleotides align to TRBD2. The trim removed 2 bases at V and 6 bases at J, leaving 4 bases unmatched. Germline V gene sequence: CDR1 MDHEN, CDR2 SYDVKM. The CDR3 consists of 13 residues.

This chain connects TRBV5-1 to TRBJ2-3, with D tentatively TRBD2 (5 bases). The CDR3 consists of 12 residues. V lost 6 bases, J lost 6 bases, and 11 bases lay in between. CDR1 and CDR2 (germline): SGHRS, YFSETQ. In DNA form, the CDR3 reads TGCGCCAGCACCCAATCGGGGGATACGCAGTATTTT. As protein: CASTQSGDTQYF.

This chain uses TRBV4-2 with TRBJ1-1; a weak D match, TRBD1 (5 bases). This CDR3 has 16 residues. Germline loops: CDR1 LGHNA, CDR2 YNFKEQ. V lost 0 bases, J lost 0 bases, and 11 bases lay in between. The CDR3 protein is CASSQEWEGLNTEAFF. CDR3 nucleotides: TGTGCCAGCAGCCAAGAATGGGAGGGGTTGAACACTGAAGCTTTCTTT.

This clone was picked up one time. The conserved final phenylalanine or tryptophan is absent from the CDR3, which likely points to a read error. J is TRBJ1-2 and V is TRBV4-3; a possible D gene is TRBD1 (5 bases). CDR1 and CDR2 from the germline V gene are LGHNA and YSLEER. CDR3 length: 14 amino acids. Trimming removed 1 base from V and 3 bases from J, with 9 bases in between. CDR3 bases: TGCGCCAGCAGCCAAGTGGGGGGGGACTATGGCTACACCCTC. Its translation: CASSQVGGDYGYTL.

This chain uses TRBV6-5 with TRBJ2-3, with TRBD1 identical over 9 bases. V was clipped by 0 bases and J by 5 bases; unmatched bases: 3. The CDR3 is made up of 15 amino acids. Germline CDR1 is MNHEY and CDR2 is SVGAGI. The CDR3 sequence is CASSYSGQGGDTQYF. For the CDR3, the DNA is TGTGCCAGCAGTTACTCGGGACAGGGAGGAGATACGCAGTATTTT.

This clone was seen a few times. The rearrangement links TRBV28 to TRBJ2-6; 9 bases line up with TRBD1. The V and J ends lost 5 bases and 4 bases, in that order; junction bases with no gene match: 9. The CDR3 has 17 amino acids. Germline CDR1 is MDHEN and CDR2 is SYDVKM. The CDR3 DNA is TGTGCCAGCAGTCGGTCCGGGACAGGGCTGGGGGCCAACGTCCTGACTTTC. Translated, it gives CASSRSGTGLGANVLTF.

This clone was counted only a few times. The chain uses TRBV18 and TRBJ1-6; 10 bases line up with TRBD1. Losses at the gene ends were 3 bases for V and 7 bases for J; bases not matched to a gene: 6. Germline lookup yields CDR1 KGHSH and CDR2 LQKENI. The CDR3 is 16 amino acids. CDR3 bases: TGTGCCAGCTCACCGGCGGGGGGACAGGGGAATTCACCCCTCCACTTT. Translation gives CASSPAGGQGNSPLHF. The full variable domain, rest sourced from reference TRBV18 and TRBJ1-6, is NAGVMQNPRHLVRRRGQEARLRCSPMKGHSHVYWYRQLPEEGLKFMVYLQKENIIDESGMPKERFSAEFPKEGPSILRIQQVVRGDSAAYFCASSPAGGQGNSPLHFGNGTRLTVT.

This chain connects TRBV5-4 to TRBJ1-1; 9 nucleotides align to TRBD1. Germline-derived CDR1 and CDR2 are SGHNT and YYREEE (reference sequence). The CDR3 has 15 amino acids. With 0 bases clipped from V and 6 bases from J, the junction kept 6 bases outside the gene matches. The CDR3 loop reads CASSLARTGDPEAFF. DNA for the CDR3: TGTGCCAGCAGCTTGGCGAGGACAGGGGATCCTGAAGCTTTCTTT.

Only one count was recorded for this clone. The J gene is TRBJ1-6, the V gene TRBV4-2, with a possible D match to TRBD1 (6 bases). The germline V and J ends were trimmed by 0 bases and 8 bases, with 11 bases remaining between them. The CDR3 is 15 residues long. Germline V gene sequence: CDR1 LGHNA, CDR2 YNFKEQ. For the CDR3, the DNA is TGTGCCAGCAGCCAAGAAGGACAGTACGATTCACCCCTCCACTTT. This sequence encodes CASSQEGQYDSPLHF.

The gene calls are TRBV2 and TRBJ2-1, with D possibly being TRBD2 (7 bases). Trimming left V 6 bases short and J 9 bases short, with 15 bases between. CDR1 is SNHLY and CDR2 is FYNNEI in the germline V gene. The CDR3 length is 13 residues. The CDR3, as DNA: TGTGCCAGCAGCCCCACAAGGGGGGGTGAGCAGTTCTTC. Translating gives CASSPTRGGEQFF. Supplemented by reference TRBV2 and TRBJ2-1, the full variable domain reads EPEVTQTPSHQVTQMGQEVILRCVPISNHLYFYWYRQILGQKVEFLVSFYNNEISEKSEIFDDQFSVERPDGSNFTLKIRSTKLEDSAMYFCASSPTRGGEQFFGPGTRLTVL.

The V gene is TRBV27, the J gene TRBJ2-7, with TRBD1 identical over 10 bases. Germline assignment: CDR1 MNHEY and CDR2 SMNVEV (reference sequence). The CDR3 is 13 residues long. Trimming removed 6 bases from V and 3 bases from J; junction bases left unmatched: 2. CDR3 residues: CASRRTGGYEQYF. The CDR3 bases are TGTGCCAGCAGACGGACAGGGGGCTACGAGCAGTACTTC.

The chain carries TRBV10-1 and TRBJ1-2; no definite D call. This CDR3 comprises 12 residues. Trimming took 6 bases from V and 8 from J, leaving 13 bases between them. CDR1 is WNHNN, CDR2 SYGVQD, per germline (reference sequence). For the CDR3, the DNA is TGCGCCAGCAGCGAGGCGGGCTGGGGCTACACCTTC. This codes for CASSEAGWGYTF.

This sequence joins TRBV11-1 and TRBJ1-1; 9 nucleotides line up with TRBD1. The CDR3 contains 14 residues. V lost 4 bases, J lost 4 bases, and 4 bases stayed unmatched. Looked up from germline, CDR1 is SGHAT and CDR2 is FQDESV (reference sequence). The chain's CDR3 is CASSSQTGGTEAFF. In DNA, the CDR3 is TGTGCCAGCAGCTCACAGACAGGGGGCACTGAAGCTTTCTTT. The complete variable domain, with remaining parts taken from reference TRBV11-1 and TRBJ1-1, reads EAEVAQSPRYKITEKSQAVAFWCDPISGHATLYWYRQILGQGPELLVQFQDESVVDDSQLPKDRFSAERLKGVDSTLKIQPAELGDSAMYLCASSSQTGGTEAFFGQGTRLTVV.

V is TRBV2 and J is TRBJ1-1; D may be TRBD1 (5 bases). CDR1 is SNHLY and CDR2 is FYNNEI in the germline V gene. Trimming pared 8 bases from V and 5 bases from J, leaving 15 bases between. There are 13 residues in the CDR3. The CDR3 DNA sequence: TGTGCCAGCGATAAACAGGCTCATACTGAAGCTTTCTTT. Translating it yields CASDKQAHTEAFF.

This chain uses TRBV5-1 with TRBJ2-6; tentatively, D is TRBD2 (5 bases). The V gene lost 1 base and the J gene lost 0 bases, with 20 bases spanning the gap. CDR1 SGHRS and CDR2 YFSETQ come from the germline V gene. The CDR3 loop spans 20 amino acids. CDR3 in amino acids: CASSLSPSDFGFSGANVLTF. The CDR3 bases are TGCGCCAGCAGCTTGAGCCCATCGGACTTCGGGTTCTCTGGGGCCAACGTCCTGACTTTC.

The V and J genes are TRBV5-1 and TRBJ2-7; maybe TRBD1 (6 bases). V was clipped by 4 bases and J by 3 bases, with 14 bases between them. Per the germline V gene, CDR1 is SGHRS and CDR2 is YFSETQ. The CDR3 runs to 14 residues. CDR3 in DNA: TGCGCCAGCAGCCGGGCACAGGGTGTCTACGAGCAGTACTTC. Encoded protein: CASSRAQGVYEQYF. Drawing the rest from reference TRBV5-1 and TRBJ2-7, the complete variable domain is KAGVTQTPRYLIKTRGQQVTLSCSPISGHRSVSWYQQTPGQGLQFLFEYFSETQRNKGNFPGRFSGRQFSNSRSEMNVSTLELGDSALYLCASSRAQGVYEQYFGPGTRLTVT.

The chain links TRBV5-1 to TRBJ2-5; D is possibly TRBD2 (6 bases). The J call may be wrong; the DNA end is better matched by TRBJ2-7. CDR1 and CDR2 from the germline V gene are SGHRS and YFSETQ. The CDR3 extends over 14 amino acids. The CDR3 here is CASSPQGGVGEQYF. In nucleotides, the CDR3 is TGCGCCAGCAGCCCTCAAGGAGGGGTGGGCGAGCAGTACTTC.

This clone appeared once. This chain uses TRBV6-5 with TRBJ1-4; TRBD1 agrees at 8 bases. Germline CDR1 is MNHEY and CDR2 is SVGAGI. This CDR3 spans 13 amino acids. V lost 5 bases, J lost 7 bases, and 3 bases stayed unmatched. CDR3 residues: CASSGQGGEKLFF. The CDR3 DNA is TGTGCCAGCAGTGGACAGGGTGGTGAAAAACTGTTTTTT.

This chain links TRBV11-3 with TRBJ2-3; maybe TRBD2 (5 bases). Germline CDR1 is SGHNT and CDR2 is YENEEA. This CDR3 has 14 amino acids. V lost 1 base, J lost 3 bases, and 8 bases lay in between. The CDR3 here is CASSLGPGTDTQYF. The DNA of the CDR3 is TGTGCCAGCAGCTTAGGACCGGGAACAGATACGCAGTATTTT. The whole variable domain, filled in from reference TRBV11-3 and TRBJ2-3, reads EAGVVQSPRYKIIEKKQPVAFWCNPISGHNTLYWYLQNLGQGPELLIRYENEEAVDDSQLPKDRFSAERLKGVDSTLKIQPAELGDSAVYLCASSLGPGTDTQYFGPGTRLTVL.

This chain connects TRBV20-1 to TRBJ2-5; 8 nucleotides agree with TRBD2. The CDR3 spans 11 residues. Trimming removed 4 bases from V and 8 bases from J; junction bases left unmatched: 3. Germline V gene data show CDR1 as DFQATT and CDR2 as SNEGSKA (reference sequence). The CDR3 DNA sequence: TGCAGTGCTATGACTAGCGCCACCCAGTACTTC. Translating gives CSAMTSATQYF.

This clone is judged medium-sized. The chain uses TRBV6-1 and TRBJ2-7, with TRBD2 matching 13 bases. With 1 base clipped from V and 3 bases from J, the junction kept 0 bases outside the gene matches. CDR1 and CDR2 from the germline V gene are MNHNS and SASEGT. This CDR3 is 15 amino acids long. CDR3 sequence reads: CASSEGTSGSYEQYF. As DNA, the CDR3 is TGTGCCAGCAGTGAAGGGACTAGCGGGAGCTACGAGCAGTACTTC.

The J gene is TRBJ2-3, the V gene TRBV15; D is possibly TRBD2 (5 bases). Germline V gene lookup returns CDR1 LNHNV and CDR2 YYDKDF (reference sequence). Trimming took off 1 base at V and 6 bases at J, with 11 bases between the two ends. The CDR3 covers 14 residues. Here the CDR3 DNA reads TGTGCCACCAGCAGAGCCACAGCGGCGGATACGCAGTATTTT. The encoded protein is CATSRATAADTQYF.

This clone has only one observation. The rearrangement uses TRBV7-9 and TRBJ2-3, with D maybe TRBD1 (6 bases). Trimming left V 5 bases short and J 0 bases short, with 18 bases between. CDR3 length: 17 amino acids. The V gene's germline CDR1 is SEHNR and CDR2 FQNEAQ (reference sequence). The CDR3 here is CASSPPGTQPSTDTQYF. CDR3 nucleotides: TGTGCCAGCAGCCCCCCCGGGACACAACCTAGCACAGATACGCAGTATTTT. Full variable domain (outside the CDR3, taken from reference TRBV7-9 and TRBJ2-3): DTGVSQNPRHKITKRGQNVTFRCDPISEHNRLYWYRQTLGQGPEFLTYFQNEAQLEKSRLLSDRFSAERPKGSFSTLEIQRTEQGDSAMYLCASSPPGTQPSTDTQYFGPGTRLTVL.

The chain uses TRBV6-4 and TRBJ1-6; no clear D gene. The CDR3 runs to 12 residues. Trimming removed 6 bases from V and 7 bases from J, with 7 bases in between. CDR1 and CDR2 from the germline V gene are MRHNA and SNTAGT. CDR3 nucleotide sequence: TGTGCCAGCAGGTCGGGGAATTCACCCCTCCACTTT. This encodes CASRSGNSPLHF.

The chain carries TRBV4-2 and TRBJ2-1; TRBD2 matches 7 bases. Germline V gene lookup returns CDR1 LGHNA and CDR2 YNFKEQ. J was trimmed by 2 bases and V by 0 bases; bases with no gene match: 7. There are 17 residues in the CDR3. The DNA of the CDR3 is TGTGCCAGCAGCCAAGAGGTCCTAGCGGTCACCTACAATGAGCAGTTCTTC. Its protein is CASSQEVLAVTYNEQFF.

V usage is TRBV19 and J usage is TRBJ2-2; D gene unclear. V was cut by 7 bases and J by 1 base, with 4 bases left in between. This CDR3 region has 12 residues. Germline lookup yields CDR1 LNHDA and CDR2 SQIVND (reference sequence). The CDR3 sequence is CASTVNTGELFF. CDR3 coding DNA: TGTGCCAGTACCGTGAACACCGGGGAGCTGTTTTTT.

The V and J genes are TRBV7-2 and TRBJ1-2, with 7 bases identical to TRBD1. Trimming removed 2 bases from V and 3 bases from J; junction bases left unmatched: 6. The germline V gene encodes CDR1 SGHTA and CDR2 FQGNSA. The CDR3 loop spans 15 amino acids. The CDR3 DNA is TGTGCCAGCAGCTTACCGACAGGGCGGGACTATGGCTACACCTTC. As protein: CASSLPTGRDYGYTF.

With respect to this clone: One end of the junction fails to match germline, which may point to a read error. CDR3 region: CGSSFGDRESSYEQYF. In nucleotides, the CDR3 is TGCGGCAGCAGCTTCGGGGACAGGGAAAGCTCCTACGAGCAGTACTTC. The V call is TRBV5-1, the J call TRBJ2-7; TRBD1 aligns across 9 bases. Germline loops: CDR1 SGHRS, CDR2 YFSETQ. The CDR3 consists of 16 residues. Supplemented by reference TRBV5-1 and TRBJ2-7, the full variable domain reads KAGVTQTPRYLIKTRGQQVTLSCSPISGHRSVSWYQQTPGQGLQFLFEYFSETQRNKGNFPGRFSGRQFSNSRSEMNVSTLELGDSALYLCGSSFGDRESSYEQYFGPGTRLTVT.

This chain joins TRBV4-1 and TRBJ2-7; a possible D gene is TRBD1 (6 bases). With 4 bases removed from V and 7 bases from J, the gap between germline ends came to 14 bases. Germline V lookup: CDR1 MGHRA, CDR2 YSYEKL. The CDR3 has 13 residues. The CDR3 region has the DNA TGCGCCAGCAGCCTCTTAACAGGGTTTGAGCAGTACTTC. It yields the protein CASSLLTGFEQYF.

This chain uses TRBV9 with TRBJ1-1, with unresolved D. The V and J ends lost 0 bases and 11 bases respectively, with 14 bases between them. Germline CDR1 SGDLS, CDR2 YYNGEE. The CDR3 length is 13 residues. The CDR3 loop reads CASSVAAWGEAFF. CDR3 nucleotide sequence: TGTGCCAGCAGCGTAGCGGCGTGGGGAGAGGCTTTCTTT.